This T cell receptor beta chain was identified during a study of blood T cell repertoires in COVID-19. Note on this clone: One end of the junction varies from germline; a read error may be responsible.

Using immunoSEQ multiplex PCR, the repertoire was profiled, and TCRdb retains in-frame clones only, with some absent. The sample carries 200,000 to 250,000 clones, 65% to 85% recorded once. The sample comprised PBMCs or T cells enriched from blood (not recorded which). This clonotype was obtained from a woman aged 55 to 70 who had recovered from COVID-19.

CDR3 loop: CASSLEGQDQNF. The CDR3 coding sequence is TGTGCCAGCAGCTTAGAGGGGCAGGACCAGAACTTC. The V and J genes are TRBV11-2 and TRBJ2-7, with D possibly matching TRBD1 (5 bases). The CDR3 length is 12 residues. Germline assignment: CDR1 SGHAT and CDR2 FQNNGV.